A selection of T cell receptor beta chains follows, all from one sample in a study of T cell responses to AZD1222 COVID-19 vaccine. TCRdb's table, derived via immunoSEQ multiplex PCR, lists solely in-frame clones and lacks some. The sample gives roughly 120,000 clones, 86% of which show up once; around 17% is in the top ten. Material: peripheral blood, obtained 28 days after the second AZD1222 dose. These receptors were obtained from an adult who received the AZD1222 COVID-19 vaccine. Each CDR3 is given with its conserved first and last residue. Fields, in order: V gene, J gene, clone size, CDR3 protein. Clone size is stated in some rows and not others, as once, few, many or a class when expanded.

v_call: TRBV7-2; j_call: TRBJ2-5; clone_size: few; cdr3_aa: CASSLGVGRERGETQYF
v_call: TRBV4-1; j_call: TRBJ2-1; clone_size: -; cdr3_aa: CASRPGLAGSRAYNEQFF
v_call: TRBV4-3; j_call: TRBJ1-1; clone_size: -; cdr3_aa: CASSQEPDRGNDAFF
v_call: TRBV27; j_call: TRBJ1-5; clone_size: once; cdr3_aa: CASRATGEQPQHF
v_call: TRBV4-3; j_call: TRBJ2-3; clone_size: -; cdr3_aa: CASSQGPSRPGTDTQYF
v_call: TRBV4-1; j_call: TRBJ2-5; clone_size: -; cdr3_aa: CASSQDFLAPETQYF
v_call: TRBV5-6; j_call: TRBJ1-2; clone_size: -; cdr3_aa: CASSLRGSGDYGYTF
v_call: TRBV5-4; j_call: TRBJ1-2; clone_size: -; cdr3_aa: CASSSLTGVYYGYTF
v_call: TRBV28; j_call: TRBJ2-2; clone_size: -; cdr3_aa: CASSWGDRGTGELFF
v_call: TRBV6-5; j_call: TRBJ2-1; clone_size: -; cdr3_aa: CASSKADHEQFF
v_call: TRBV27; j_call: TRBJ1-2; clone_size: -; cdr3_aa: CASSLSFEGAYGYTF
v_call: TRBV11-1; j_call: TRBJ1-1; clone_size: -; cdr3_aa: CASSLNGGRAEAFF
v_call: TRBV6-5; j_call: TRBJ2-1; clone_size: -; cdr3_aa: CASSYKWTGGSEQFF
v_call: TRBV7-9; j_call: TRBJ2-2; clone_size: few; cdr3_aa: CASSFQVRGGSTGELFF
v_call: TRBV29-1; j_call: TRBJ2-3; clone_size: -; cdr3_aa: CSATSGGTADTQYF
v_call: TRBV7-9; j_call: TRBJ1-2; clone_size: few; cdr3_aa: CASSSRHGYTF
v_call: TRBV14; j_call: TRBJ2-1; clone_size: -; cdr3_aa: CASSHSQGGSYNEQFF
v_call: TRBV4-3; j_call: TRBJ2-3; clone_size: -; cdr3_aa: CASSPRVNSIDTQYF
v_call: TRBV7-2; j_call: TRBJ2-2; clone_size: few; cdr3_aa: CASSFPGWGGELFF
v_call: TRBV19; j_call: TRBJ1-2; clone_size: -; cdr3_aa: CASVGFVKGYGYTF
v_call: TRBV7-8; j_call: TRBJ2-1; clone_size: -; cdr3_aa: CASSLEAGGRDEQFF
v_call: TRBV7-8; j_call: TRBJ2-5; clone_size: -; cdr3_aa: CASSLLRQGASETQYF
v_call: TRBV6-5; j_call: TRBJ2-2; clone_size: many; cdr3_aa: CATTGATGELFF
v_call: TRBV7-9; j_call: TRBJ1-1; clone_size: -; cdr3_aa: CASSLVLLNTEAFF
v_call: TRBV3-1/TRBV3-2; j_call: TRBJ2-1; clone_size: -; cdr3_aa: CASSQEAGGPNTQFF
v_call: TRBV7-2; j_call: TRBJ2-7; clone_size: few; cdr3_aa: CASSLVYPSYDGEQYF
v_call: TRBV5-1; j_call: TRBJ2-5; clone_size: -; cdr3_aa: CASSGGHIGETQYF
v_call: TRBV27; j_call: TRBJ1-5; clone_size: -; cdr3_aa: CASLPLTLYSNQPQHF
v_call: TRBV11-2; j_call: TRBJ1-2; clone_size: few; cdr3_aa: CASSLSLHSGYTF
v_call: TRBV7-9; j_call: TRBJ1-6; clone_size: -; cdr3_aa: CASSPGLGGSPLHF
v_call: TRBV3-1/TRBV3-2; j_call: TRBJ1-2; clone_size: -; cdr3_aa: CASSQDGGYGYTF
v_call: TRBV7-3; j_call: TRBJ2-1; clone_size: -; cdr3_aa: CASSVGSGRLYEQFF
v_call: TRBV19; j_call: TRBJ1-2; clone_size: -; cdr3_aa: CASSELGTGVNYGYTF
v_call: TRBV5-1; j_call: TRBJ2-7; clone_size: -; cdr3_aa: CASSSRDRSYEQYF
v_call: TRBV20-1; j_call: TRBJ1-4; clone_size: once; cdr3_aa: CSASKQGRATNEKLFF
v_call: TRBV18; j_call: TRBJ1-1; clone_size: -; cdr3_aa: CASSPTGEATEAFF
v_call: TRBV5-1; j_call: TRBJ1-4; clone_size: few; cdr3_aa: CASSPAGQGIVTNEKLFF
v_call: TRBV5-8; j_call: TRBJ2-7; clone_size: -; cdr3_aa: CASSLGETHEQYF
v_call: TRBV19; j_call: TRBJ1-2; clone_size: -; cdr3_aa: CASSIGRGYTF
v_call: TRBV12-3/TRBV12-4; j_call: TRBJ1-1; clone_size: -; cdr3_aa: CASSPGENTEAFF
v_call: TRBV6-5; j_call: TRBJ2-7; clone_size: -; cdr3_aa: CASKRTSGDYEQYF
v_call: TRBV7-3; j_call: TRBJ2-1; clone_size: -; cdr3_aa: CASSIKGLNEQFF
v_call: TRBV27; j_call: TRBJ1-5; clone_size: -; cdr3_aa: CASSSRQTYQPQHF
v_call: TRBV5-1; j_call: TRBJ1-3; clone_size: -; cdr3_aa: CASSLEGSGNTIYF
v_call: TRBV2; j_call: TRBJ2-1; clone_size: -; cdr3_aa: CASSEWRGDNEQFF
v_call: TRBV2; j_call: TRBJ1-4; clone_size: -; cdr3_aa: CASSDGSLVGKLFF
v_call: TRBV5-1; j_call: TRBJ2-6; clone_size: -; cdr3_aa: CASSTGTGAPGANVLTF
v_call: TRBV19; j_call: TRBJ2-1; clone_size: -; cdr3_aa: CASSVTMSSYNEQFF
v_call: TRBV7-6; j_call: TRBJ2-2; clone_size: -; cdr3_aa: CASSPFHLLGTGELFF
v_call: TRBV10-3; j_call: TRBJ2-2; clone_size: -; cdr3_aa: CAIPLAGVVTGELFF
v_call: TRBV5-8; j_call: TRBJ1-4; clone_size: -; cdr3_aa: CASSFRYKLFF
v_call: TRBV5-8; j_call: TRBJ1-2; clone_size: -; cdr3_aa: CASSSSGTGGFMGYTF
v_call: TRBV2; j_call: TRBJ1-5; clone_size: -; cdr3_aa: CASSATEPYQPQHF
v_call: TRBV27; j_call: TRBJ1-2; clone_size: -; cdr3_aa: CASRSQGISGYTF
v_call: TRBV28; j_call: TRBJ2-1; clone_size: -; cdr3_aa: CASSPPTGYYNEQFF
v_call: TRBV6-6; j_call: TRBJ2-7; clone_size: -; cdr3_aa: CASSYSRELYEQYF
v_call: TRBV27; j_call: TRBJ2-6; clone_size: -; cdr3_aa: CASSPPPGPGVSGANVLTF
v_call: TRBV6-1; j_call: TRBJ1-1; clone_size: once; cdr3_aa: CASSEAGTQAFF
v_call: TRBV6-2/TRBV6-3; j_call: TRBJ1-2; clone_size: few; cdr3_aa: CASSYEGTVYGYTF
v_call: TRBV5-6; j_call: TRBJ1-2; clone_size: -; cdr3_aa: CASSIDRGLYGYTF